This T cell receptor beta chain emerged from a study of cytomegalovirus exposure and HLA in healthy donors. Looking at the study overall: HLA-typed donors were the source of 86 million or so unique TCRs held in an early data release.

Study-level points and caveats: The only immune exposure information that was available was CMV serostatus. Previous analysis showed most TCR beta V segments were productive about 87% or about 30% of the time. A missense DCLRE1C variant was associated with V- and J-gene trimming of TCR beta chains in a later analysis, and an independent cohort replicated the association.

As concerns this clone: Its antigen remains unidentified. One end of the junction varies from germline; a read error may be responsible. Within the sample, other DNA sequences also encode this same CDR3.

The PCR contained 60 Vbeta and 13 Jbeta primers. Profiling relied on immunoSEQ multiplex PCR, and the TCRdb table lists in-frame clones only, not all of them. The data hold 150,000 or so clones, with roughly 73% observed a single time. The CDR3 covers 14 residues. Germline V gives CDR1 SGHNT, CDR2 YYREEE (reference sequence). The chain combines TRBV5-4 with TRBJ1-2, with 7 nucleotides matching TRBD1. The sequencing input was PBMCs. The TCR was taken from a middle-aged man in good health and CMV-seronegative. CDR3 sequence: CASSWGTVNYGYTF. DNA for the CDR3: TGCGCCAGCAGCTGGGGGACAGTCAACTATGGCTACACCTTC.